The clone carrying this T cell receptor beta chain was found once. The antigen is not known. This sample is part of a study of cytomegalovirus exposure and HLA in healthy donors. Regarding the study as a whole: Cytomegalovirus status was reportedly diagnosed by the classifier with high specificity and sensitivity.

The CDR3 runs 16 residues. V shed 2 bases, J shed 8 bases, and the junction held 11 bases outside the gene matches. Looked up from germline, CDR1 is MGHRA and CDR2 is YSYEKL. The method was immunoSEQ multiplex PCR; TCRdb's version includes in-frame clones alone and lacks a portion of them. The sample has over 150,000 clones, about 90% seen once. The donors formed part of the approximately 120-subject validation cohort, distinct from the approximately 630-subject first cohort. The J gene is TRBJ2-1, the V gene TRBV4-1, with 8 positions matching TRBD1. This TCR was sampled from a woman younger than 35 in good health and CMV-seropositive. Sample: PBMCs. The CDR3 nucleotides are TGCGCCAGCAGCCAACCTGCCAGGGGGCGAAGGGATGAGCAGTTCTTC. Its protein is CASSQPARGRRDEQFF.